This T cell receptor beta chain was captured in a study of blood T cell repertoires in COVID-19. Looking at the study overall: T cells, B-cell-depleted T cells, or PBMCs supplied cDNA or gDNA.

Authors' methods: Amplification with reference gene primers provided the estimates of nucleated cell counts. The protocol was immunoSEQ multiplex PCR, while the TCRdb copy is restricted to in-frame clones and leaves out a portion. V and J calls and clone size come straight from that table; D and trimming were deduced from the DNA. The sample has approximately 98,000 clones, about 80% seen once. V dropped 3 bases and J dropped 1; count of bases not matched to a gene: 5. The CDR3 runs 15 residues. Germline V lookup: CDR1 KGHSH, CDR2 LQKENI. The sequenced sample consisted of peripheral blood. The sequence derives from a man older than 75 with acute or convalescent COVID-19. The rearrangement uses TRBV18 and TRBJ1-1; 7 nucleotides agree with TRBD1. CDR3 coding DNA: TGTGCCAGCTCACCTAGCCGACAGGGGAACACTGAAGCTTTCTTT. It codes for CASSPSRQGNTEAFF.